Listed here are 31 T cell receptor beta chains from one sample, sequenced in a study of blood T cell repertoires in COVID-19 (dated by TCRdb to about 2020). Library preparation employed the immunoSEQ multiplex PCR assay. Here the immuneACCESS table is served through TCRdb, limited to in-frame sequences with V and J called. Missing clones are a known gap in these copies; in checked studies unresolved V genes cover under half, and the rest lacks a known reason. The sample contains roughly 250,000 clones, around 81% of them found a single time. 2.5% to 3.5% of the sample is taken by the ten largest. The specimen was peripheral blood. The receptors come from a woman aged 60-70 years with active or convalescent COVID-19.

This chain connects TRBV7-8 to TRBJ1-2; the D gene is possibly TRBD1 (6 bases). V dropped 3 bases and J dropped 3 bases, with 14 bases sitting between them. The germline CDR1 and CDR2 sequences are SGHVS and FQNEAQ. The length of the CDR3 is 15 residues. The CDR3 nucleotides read TGTGCCAGCAGCTTGGTGGGGGGGCAACACTATGGCTACACCTTC. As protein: CASSLVGGQHYGYTF.

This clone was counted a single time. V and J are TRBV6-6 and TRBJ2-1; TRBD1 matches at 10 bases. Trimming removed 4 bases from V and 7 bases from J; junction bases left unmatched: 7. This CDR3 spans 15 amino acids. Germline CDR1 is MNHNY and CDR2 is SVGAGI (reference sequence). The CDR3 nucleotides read TGTGCCAGCAGTTCGCTAGACAGGGGGCGGAATGAGCAGTTCTTC. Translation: CASSSLDRGRNEQFF.

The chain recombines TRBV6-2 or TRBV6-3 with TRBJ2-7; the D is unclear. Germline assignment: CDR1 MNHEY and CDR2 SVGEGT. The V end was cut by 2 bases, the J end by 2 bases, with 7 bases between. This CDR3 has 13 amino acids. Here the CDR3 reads CASSYGPAYEQYF. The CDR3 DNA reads TGTGCCAGCAGTTACGGCCCAGCCTACGAGCAGTACTTC.

The CDR3 spells CASSTGAYSNQPQHF. The CDR3 DNA follows: TGTGCCAGCAGCACAGGGGCGTATAGCAATCAGCCCCAGCATTTT. This chain links TRBV6-2 or TRBV6-3 with TRBJ1-5, with 7 nucleotides matching TRBD1. The CDR3 contains 15 residues. The V gene's germline CDR1 is MNHEY and CDR2 SVGEGT. J lost 0 bases, V lost 6 bases, and 5 bases had no gene match.

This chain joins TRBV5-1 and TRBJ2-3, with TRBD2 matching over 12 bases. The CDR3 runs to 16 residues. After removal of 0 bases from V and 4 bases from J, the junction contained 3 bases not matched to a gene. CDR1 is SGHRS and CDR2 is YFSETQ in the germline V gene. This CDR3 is CASSLGLAGASDTQYF. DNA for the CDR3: TGCGCCAGCAGCTTGGGACTAGCGGGGGCATCAGATACGCAGTATTTT.

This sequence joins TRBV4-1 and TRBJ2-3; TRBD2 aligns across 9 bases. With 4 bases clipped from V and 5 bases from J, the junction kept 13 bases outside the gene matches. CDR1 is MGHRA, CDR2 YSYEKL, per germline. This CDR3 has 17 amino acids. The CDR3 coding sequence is TGCGCCAGCAGCCCCTACCAAATAGCGGGGGTGTTAGATACGCAGTATTTT. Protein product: CASSPYQIAGVLDTQYF.

The CDR3 nucleotides are TGTGCCAGTAGTGTCGGGACTAGCGGGGGGGAAGAGACCCAGTACTTC. Translated: CASSVGTSGGEETQYF. This chain uses TRBV19 with TRBJ2-5; TRBD2 matches at 16 bases. Germline assignment: CDR1 LNHDA and CDR2 SQIVND (reference sequence). J gave up 3 bases and V 5 bases, and 3 bases lay outside the gene matches. The CDR3 runs to 16 residues.

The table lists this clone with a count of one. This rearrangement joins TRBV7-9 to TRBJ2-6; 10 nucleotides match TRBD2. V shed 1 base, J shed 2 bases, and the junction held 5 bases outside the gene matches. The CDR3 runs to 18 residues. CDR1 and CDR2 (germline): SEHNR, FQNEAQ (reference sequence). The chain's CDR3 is CASSLETGLAAGANVLTF. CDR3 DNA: TGTGCCAGCAGCTTAGAAACCGGACTAGCGGCTGGGGCCAACGTCCTGACTTTC.

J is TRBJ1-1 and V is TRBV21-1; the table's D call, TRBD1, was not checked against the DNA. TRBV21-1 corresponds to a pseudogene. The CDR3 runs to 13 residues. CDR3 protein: CASIRQSNTEAFF. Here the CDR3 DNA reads TGTGCCAGCATCCGACAGTCGAACACTGAAGCTTTCTTT.

The CDR3 is CASSQLATVSYEQYF. CDR3 nucleotides: TGTGCCAGCAGTCAATTAGCGACTGTCTCCTACGAGCAGTACTTC. The V and J genes are TRBV5-6 and TRBJ2-7; D may be TRBD2 (5 bases). Trimming stripped 5 bases from V and 0 bases from J, with 15 bases between. The CDR3 contains 15 residues. The germline CDR1 and CDR2 sequences are SGHDT and YYEEEE.

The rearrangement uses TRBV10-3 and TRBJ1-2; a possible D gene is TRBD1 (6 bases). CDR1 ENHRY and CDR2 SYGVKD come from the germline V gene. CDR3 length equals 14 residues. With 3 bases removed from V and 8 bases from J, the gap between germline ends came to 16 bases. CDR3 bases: TGTGCCATCAGTGAAGCAGGGGCTATGGTGGGCTACACCTTC. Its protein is CAISEAGAMVGYTF.

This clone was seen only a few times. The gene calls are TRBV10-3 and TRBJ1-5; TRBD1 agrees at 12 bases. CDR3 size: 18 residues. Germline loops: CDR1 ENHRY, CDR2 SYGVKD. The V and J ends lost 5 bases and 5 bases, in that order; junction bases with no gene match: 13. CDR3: CAISPQRAGTGGYQPQHF. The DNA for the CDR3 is TGTGCCATCAGTCCGCAGAGGGCCGGGACAGGGGGCTATCAGCCCCAGCATTTT.

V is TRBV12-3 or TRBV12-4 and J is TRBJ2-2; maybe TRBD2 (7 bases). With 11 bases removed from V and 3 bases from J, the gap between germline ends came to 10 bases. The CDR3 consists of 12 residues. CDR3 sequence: CAAGADTGELFF. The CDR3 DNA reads TGTGCCGCGGGGGCGGACACCGGGGAGCTGTTTTTT.

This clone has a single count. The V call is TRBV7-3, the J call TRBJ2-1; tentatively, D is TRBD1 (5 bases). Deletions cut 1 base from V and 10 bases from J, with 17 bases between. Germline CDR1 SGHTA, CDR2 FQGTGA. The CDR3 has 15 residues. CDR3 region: CASSLRAAGLSEQFF. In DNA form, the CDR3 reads TGTGCCAGCAGCTTAAGGGCGGCAGGGCTCTCGGAGCAGTTCTTC. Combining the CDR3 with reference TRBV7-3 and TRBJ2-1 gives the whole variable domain GAGVSQTPSNKVTEKGKYVELRCDPISGHTALYWYRQSLGQGPEFLIYFQGTGAADDSGLPNDRFFAVRPEGSVSTLKIQRTERGDSAVYLCASSLRAAGLSEQFFGPGTRLTVL.

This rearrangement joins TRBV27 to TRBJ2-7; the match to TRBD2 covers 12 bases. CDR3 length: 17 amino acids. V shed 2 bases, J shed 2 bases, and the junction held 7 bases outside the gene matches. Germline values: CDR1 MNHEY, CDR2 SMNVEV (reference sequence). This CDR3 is CASSLVASGGAAYEQYF. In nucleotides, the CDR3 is TGTGCCAGCAGTTTAGTGGCTAGCGGGGGGGCAGCCTACGAGCAGTACTTC.

DNA for the CDR3: TGTGCCAGCAGCAAGGGGACAGATTACGAGCAGTACTTC. Amino acid sequence: CASSKGTDYEQYF. The chain combines TRBV11-3 with TRBJ2-7, with TRBD1 identical over 7 bases. CDR1 and CDR2 from the germline V gene are SGHNT and YENEEA. With 5 bases clipped from V and 4 bases from J, the junction kept 5 bases outside the gene matches. This CDR3 is 13 amino acids long.

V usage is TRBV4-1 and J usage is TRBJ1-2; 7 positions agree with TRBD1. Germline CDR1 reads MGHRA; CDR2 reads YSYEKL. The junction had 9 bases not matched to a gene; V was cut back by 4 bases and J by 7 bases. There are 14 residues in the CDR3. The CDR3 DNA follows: TGCGCCAGCAGCCCTAAACAGGGGAGTCGTGGCTACACCTTC. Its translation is CASSPKQGSRGYTF.

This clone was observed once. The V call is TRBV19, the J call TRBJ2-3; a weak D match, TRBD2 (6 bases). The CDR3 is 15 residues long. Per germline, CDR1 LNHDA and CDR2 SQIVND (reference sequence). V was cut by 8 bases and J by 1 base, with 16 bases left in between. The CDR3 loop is CASGPGGGGTDTQYF. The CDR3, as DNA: TGTGCCAGTGGTCCCGGGGGTGGGGGCACAGATACGCAGTATTTT. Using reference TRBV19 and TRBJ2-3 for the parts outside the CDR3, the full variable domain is DGGITQSPKYLFRKEGQNVTLSCEQNLNHDAMYWYRQDPGQGLRLIYYSQIVNDFQKGDIAEGYSVSREKKESFPLTVTSAQKNPTAFYLCASGPGGGGTDTQYFGPGTRLTVL.

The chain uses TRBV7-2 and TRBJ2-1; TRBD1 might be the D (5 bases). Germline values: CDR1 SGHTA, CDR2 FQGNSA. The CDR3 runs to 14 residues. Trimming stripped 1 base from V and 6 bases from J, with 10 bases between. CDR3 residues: CASSLVRTSNEQFF. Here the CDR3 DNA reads TGTGCCAGCAGCTTAGTTAGGACAAGCAATGAGCAGTTCTTC. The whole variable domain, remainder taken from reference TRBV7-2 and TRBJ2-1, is GAGVSQSPSNKVTEKGKDVELRCDPISGHTALYWYRQSLGQGLEFLIYFQGNSAPDKSGLPSDRFSAERTGGSVSTLTIQRTQQEDSAVYLCASSLVRTSNEQFFGPGTRLTVL.

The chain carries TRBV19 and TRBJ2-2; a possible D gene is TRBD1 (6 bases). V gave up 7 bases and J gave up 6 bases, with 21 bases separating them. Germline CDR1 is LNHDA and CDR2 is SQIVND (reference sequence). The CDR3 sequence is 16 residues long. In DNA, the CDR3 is TGTGCCAGTAATAACTTACCCAGGGGTGAATCCGGGGAGCTGTTTTTT. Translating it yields CASNNLPRGESGELFF.

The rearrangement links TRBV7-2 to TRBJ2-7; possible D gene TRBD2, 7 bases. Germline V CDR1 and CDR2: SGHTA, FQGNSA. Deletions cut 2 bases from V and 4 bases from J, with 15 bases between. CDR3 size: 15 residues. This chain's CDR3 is CASSLREGGRYEQYF. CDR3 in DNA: TGTGCCAGCAGCTTAAGGGAGGGGGGCAGGTACGAGCAGTACTTC.

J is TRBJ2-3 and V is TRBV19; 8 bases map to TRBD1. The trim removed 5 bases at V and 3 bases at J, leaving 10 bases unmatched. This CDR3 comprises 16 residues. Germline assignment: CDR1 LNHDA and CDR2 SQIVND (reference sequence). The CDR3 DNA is TGTGCCAGTAGTCTTGAGGCTACAGGGGGGACAGATACGCAGTATTTT. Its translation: CASSLEATGGTDTQYF.

CDR3 region: CASSLGQGLSGYTF. The CDR3 DNA sequence: TGTGCCAGCAGCTTGGGACAGGGGCTGAGTGGCTACACCTTC. V gene TRBV5-4 combines with J gene TRBJ1-2; 8 bases map to TRBD1. After removal of 0 bases from V and 7 bases from J, the junction contained 5 bases not matched to a gene. Germline CDR1 and CDR2: SGHNT and YYREEE (reference sequence). The CDR3 is 14 amino acids.

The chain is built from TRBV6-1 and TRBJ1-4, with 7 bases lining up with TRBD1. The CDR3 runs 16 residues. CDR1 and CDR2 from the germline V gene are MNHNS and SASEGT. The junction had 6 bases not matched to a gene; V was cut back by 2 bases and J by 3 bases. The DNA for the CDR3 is TGTGCCAGCAGTGAACGAGGGGGCGCAGCTAATGAAAAACTGTTTTTT. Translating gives CASSERGGAANEKLFF.

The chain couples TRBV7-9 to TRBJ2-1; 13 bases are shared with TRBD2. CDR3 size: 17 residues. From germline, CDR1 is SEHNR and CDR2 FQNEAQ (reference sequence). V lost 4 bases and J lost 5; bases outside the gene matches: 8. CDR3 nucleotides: TGTGCCAGCAGCTCCGGGACTAGCGGGATTCAAAACAATGAGCAGTTCTTC. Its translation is CASSSGTSGIQNNEQFF.

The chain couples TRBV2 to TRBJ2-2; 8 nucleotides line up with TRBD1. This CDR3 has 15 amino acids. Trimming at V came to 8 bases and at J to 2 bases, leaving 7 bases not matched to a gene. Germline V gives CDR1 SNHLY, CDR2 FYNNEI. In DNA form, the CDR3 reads TGTGCCAGCGGTCTGGACAGGGTTAACACCGGGGAGCTGTTTTTT. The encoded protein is CASGLDRVNTGELFF. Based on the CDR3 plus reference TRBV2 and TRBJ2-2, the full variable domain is EPEVTQTPSHQVTQMGQEVILRCVPISNHLYFYWYRQILGQKVEFLVSFYNNEISEKSEIFDDQFSVERPDGSNFTLKIRSTKLEDSAMYFCASGLDRVNTGELFFGEGSRLTVL.

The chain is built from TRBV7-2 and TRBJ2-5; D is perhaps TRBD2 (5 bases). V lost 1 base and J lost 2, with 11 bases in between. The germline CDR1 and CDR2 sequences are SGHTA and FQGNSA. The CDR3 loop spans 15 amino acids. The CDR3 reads CASSLDGRTQETQYF. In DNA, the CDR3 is TGTGCCAGCAGCTTAGACGGACGGACTCAAGAGACCCAGTACTTC.

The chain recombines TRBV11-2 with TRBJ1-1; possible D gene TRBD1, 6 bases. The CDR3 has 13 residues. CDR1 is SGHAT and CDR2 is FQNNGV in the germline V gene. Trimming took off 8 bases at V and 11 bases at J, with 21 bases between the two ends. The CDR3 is CASRPRQGGRAFF. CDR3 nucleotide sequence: TGTGCCAGCCGCCCTCGCCAAGGGGGAAGGGCTTTCTTT.

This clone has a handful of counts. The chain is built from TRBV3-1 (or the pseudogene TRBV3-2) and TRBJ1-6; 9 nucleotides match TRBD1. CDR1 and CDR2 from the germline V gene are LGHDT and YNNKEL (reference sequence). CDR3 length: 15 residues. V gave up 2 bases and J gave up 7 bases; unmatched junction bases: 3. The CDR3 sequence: CASSQQGTGNSPLHF. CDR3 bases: TGTGCCAGCAGCCAACAAGGGACAGGGAATTCACCCCTCCACTTT.

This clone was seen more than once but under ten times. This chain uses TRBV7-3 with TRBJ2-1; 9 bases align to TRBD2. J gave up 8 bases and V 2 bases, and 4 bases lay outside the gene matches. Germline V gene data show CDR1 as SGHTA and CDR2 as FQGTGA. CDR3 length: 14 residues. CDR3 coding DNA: TGTGCCAGCAGCTTAGCGGGGGGGCCAGATGAGCAGTTCTTC. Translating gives CASSLAGGPDEQFF.

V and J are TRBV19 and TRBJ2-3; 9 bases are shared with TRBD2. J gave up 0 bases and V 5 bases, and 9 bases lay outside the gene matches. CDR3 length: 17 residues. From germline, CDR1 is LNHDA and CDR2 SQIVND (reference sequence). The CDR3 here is CASSVSGTSLSTDTQYF. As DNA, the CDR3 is TGTGCCAGTAGTGTTTCCGGGACTAGCTTAAGCACAGATACGCAGTATTTT.